This entry lists 14 T cell receptor beta chains sequenced from one sample in a study of identical twins. TCRdb re-called the 5' RACE reads through MiXCR, storing one row per CDR3 protein. The top ten hold roughly 2% of the sample, which has about 690,000 distinct CDR3 sequences, 5.5% to 6.5% seen once. The sample was naive T cells sorted from blood. The receptors here all came from a man aged 18-30 years in good health.

This clonotype was counted between two and nine times. This chain joins TRBV11-2 and TRBJ2-3; tentatively, D is TRBD1 or TRBD2 (6 bases each). CDR1 and CDR2 (germline): SGHAT, FQNNGV. The CDR3 loop spans 17 amino acids. Trimming removed 0 bases at V and 8 bases at J, with 21 bases between. CDR3 amino acids: CASSLDSGRGPLTTQYF. The DNA of the CDR3 is TGTGCCAGCAGCTTAGATTCAGGACGGGGGCCCCTAACTACGCAGTATTTT.

This clonotype was observed many times. The chain is built from TRBV20-1 and TRBJ2-1; D not certain. The CDR3 has 14 residues. Germline lookup yields CDR1 DFQATT and CDR2 SNEGSKA (reference sequence). The germline V and J ends were trimmed by 3 bases and 1 base, with 10 bases remaining between them. CDR3 coding DNA: TGCAGTGCTAGTTTTTCTACGTCCTACAATGAGCAGTTCTTC. Translating gives CSASFSTSYNEQFF.

In this sample, this clonotype turned up many times. The chain has TRBV4-3 and TRBJ1-6, with 7 bases aligning to TRBD1. V was clipped by 3 bases and J by 5 bases; unmatched bases: 1. The CDR3 length is 14 residues. The germline CDR1 and CDR2 sequences are LGHNA and YSLEER. CDR3 nucleotide sequence: TGCGCCAGCAGCCAGGGGACAGATAATTCACCCCTCCACTTT. Translation: CASSQGTDNSPLHF.

This clonotype was detected ten times or more. The chain is built from TRBV6-1 and TRBJ1-1; maybe TRBD1 (6 bases). Trimming pared 7 bases from V and 5 bases from J, leaving 14 bases between. The CDR3 extends over 13 amino acids. Per the germline V gene, CDR1 is MNHNS and CDR2 is SASEGT. CDR3 coding DNA: TGTGCCAGCAACGGGGGGCAGTGGACTGAAGCTTTCTTT. Translating gives CASNGGQWTEAFF.

This clonotype has ten or more counts. This rearrangement joins TRBV4-2 to TRBJ2-5; no clear D gene. The CDR3 is 12 amino acids. Germline V CDR1 and CDR2: LGHNA, YNFKEQ. V shed 1 base and J shed 4 bases, with 4 bases lying between them. Here the CDR3 DNA reads TGTGCCAGCAGCCAAGGGGCAGAGACCCAGTACTTC. As protein: CASSQGAETQYF.

The table lists this clonotype with many counts. This chain joins TRBV4-3 and TRBJ2-1; weak D call: TRBD2 (6 bases). The CDR3 runs 14 residues. Germline CDR1 LGHNA, CDR2 YSLEER. The V gene lost 4 bases and the J gene lost 6 bases, with 13 bases spanning the gap. CDR3 protein: CASSPAPGLNEQFF. CDR3 bases: TGCGCCAGCAGCCCGGCCCCGGGACTCAATGAGCAGTTCTTC.

This rearrangement joins TRBV10-1 to TRBJ2-2; a weak D match, TRBD2 (6 bases). This CDR3 contains 16 residues. CDR1 WNHNN and CDR2 SYGVQD come from the germline V gene (reference sequence). V lost 3 bases and J lost 4, with 15 bases in between. This CDR3 reads CASSDVLGGSTGELFF. The CDR3 DNA sequence: TGCGCCAGCAGTGATGTTCTGGGAGGAAGCACCGGGGAGCTGTTTTTT.

This clonotype was detected ten times or more. The V gene is TRBV9, the J gene TRBJ2-1; D is ambiguous. This CDR3 contains 14 residues. Germline CDR1 is SGDLS and CDR2 is YYNGEE. V was shortened by 3 bases and J by 7 bases, with 14 bases between the two germline ends. Here the CDR3 reads CASSAGPGGNEQFF. In nucleotides, the CDR3 is TGTGCCAGCAGCGCGGGCCCCGGTGGGAATGAGCAGTTCTTC.

This clonotype was found a few times. The genes are TRBV6-2 or TRBV6-3 and TRBJ2-7; D is unclear. Germline CDR1 and CDR2: MNHEY and SVGEGT. The CDR3 consists of 11 residues. The V end lost 7 bases, the J end lost 5 bases, and 9 bases lay between the germline ends. In nucleotides, the CDR3 is TGTGCCAGCACGGAATTCGACGAGCAGTACTTC. Translation gives CASTEFDEQYF.

This clonotype was seen at least ten times. This chain uses TRBV28 with TRBJ2-4; maybe TRBD1 (6 bases). Germline CDR1 is MDHEN and CDR2 is SYDVKM. The V and J ends lost 3 bases and 8 bases respectively, with 11 bases between them. CDR3 length: 13 residues. The CDR3 DNA follows: TGTGCCAGCAGTTTGCAGGGGACGGACATTCAGTACTTC. Translation: CASSLQGTDIQYF.

In its sample, this clonotype was seen a few times. This chain joins TRBV15 and TRBJ1-1; D is unclear. This CDR3 comprises 13 residues. Trimming took 0 bases from V and 0 from J, leaving 2 bases between them. Germline values: CDR1 LNHNV, CDR2 YYDKDF (reference sequence). In nucleotides, the CDR3 is TGTGCCACCAGCAGAGAAGTGAACACTGAAGCTTTCTTT. Amino acid sequence: CATSREVNTEAFF. Using reference TRBV15 and TRBJ1-1 for the parts outside the CDR3, the full variable domain is DAMVIQNPRYQVTQFGKPVTLSCSQTLNHNVMYWYQQKSSQAPKLLFHYYDKDFNNEADTPDNFQSRRPNTSFCFLDIRSPGLGDTAMYLCATSREVNTEAFFGQGTRLTVV.

The V gene is TRBV19, the J gene TRBJ2-3; D remains unclear. Germline loops: CDR1 LNHDA, CDR2 SQIVND (reference sequence). The CDR3 extends over 15 amino acids. V gave up 6 bases and J gave up 0 bases, with 13 bases separating them. In nucleotides, the CDR3 is TGTGCCAGTAGCCTGGACGTATCTAGCACAGATACGCAGTATTTT. Its translation: CASSLDVSSTDTQYF.

This clonotype turned up a few times. This CDR3 reads CASRAAGELNEQFF. For the CDR3, the DNA is TGCGCCAGCCGGGCAGCGGGGGAACTCAATGAGCAGTTCTTC. This chain joins TRBV5-1 and TRBJ2-1; 8 bases are shared with TRBD2. The CDR3 loop spans 14 amino acids. V shed 7 bases, J shed 6 bases, and the junction held 9 bases outside the gene matches. From germline, CDR1 is SGHRS and CDR2 YFSETQ.

This clonotype was detected a few times. J is TRBJ2-3 and V is TRBV5-1; 15 bases match TRBD2. Trimming cost V 3 bases and J 0 bases; bases outside gene matches: 8. Germline V gene data show CDR1 as SGHRS and CDR2 as YFSETQ. The length of the CDR3 is 19 residues. CDR3 sequence: CASSSGLAGGASSTDTQYF. CDR3 in DNA: TGCGCCAGCAGCTCGGGACTAGCGGGGGGAGCCTCTAGCACAGATACGCAGTATTTT.